Given below is one T cell receptor beta chain in context. Its specificity is not known. The data were obtained in a study of neurological immune-mediated disorders. Per germline, CDR1 SGHRS and CDR2 YFSETQ. With 5 bases clipped from V and 5 bases from J, the junction kept 18 bases outside the gene matches. The CDR3 contains 17 residues. The making of cDNA relied on 5'RACE with 10-nucleotide random UMIs. TCRdb reprocessed the 5' RACE reads with MiXCR, giving one entry per CDR3 protein. The sample lists over 45,000 distinct CDR3 sequences, roughly 26% seen once, with roughly 25% in the top ten. Study observations and caveats: None of the CDR3 amino acid sequences found in expanded clones was shared across subjects. This suggests that the TCR-beta repertoires were private in all groups.

The clonotype comes from a woman between 65 and 79 years old in good health. The rearrangement joins TRBV5-1 to TRBJ2-7; TRBD2 agrees at 8 bases. Specimen: PBMCs. CDR3 residues: CASRGLAQEGPTDEQYF. CDR3 DNA: TGCGCCAGCAGAGGACTAGCCCAAGAGGGACCTACGGACGAGCAGTACTTC.